The 29 T cell receptor beta chains presented below share a single source sample, sequenced in a study of immune heterogeneity within non-small cell lung tumors. It was with 32 V and 13 J primers that multiplex PCR amplified TCR beta CDR3. Via MiXCR, TCRdb re-called the multiplex PCR reads, giving one row per CDR3 protein. Of over 30,000 distinct CDR3 sequences listed, more than 25% are singletons. Bulk tumor genomic DNA was the template, and each sample received roughly 600 ng. Primary tumors were biopsied several times each, far apart, intraoperatively. Undergoing curative surgery were patients whose non-small cell lung cancer was untreated and newly diagnosed. Material for sequencing was lung tumor tissue. These receptors were taken from a man aged 35-49 years with non-small cell lung cancer.

There are many counts of this clonotype. This chain uses TRBV4-3 with TRBJ1-5; D is possibly TRBD1 (6 bases). Germline CDR1 LGHNA, CDR2 YSLEER. V was shortened by 2 bases and J by 4 bases, with 12 bases between the two germline ends. The CDR3 loop spans 15 amino acids. The CDR3 spells CASSQKTGLNQPQHF. As DNA, the CDR3 is TGCGCCAGCAGCCAAAAAACAGGGCTGAATCAGCCCCAGCATTTT.

The rearrangement uses TRBV5-6 and TRBJ2-6; D is unresolved. Trimming took off 0 bases at V and 4 bases at J, with 8 bases between the two ends. Looked up from germline, CDR1 is SGHDT and CDR2 is YYEEEE. The CDR3 is 15 residues long. The CDR3 here is CASSLVGLGANVLTF. The CDR3 DNA is TGTGCCAGCAGCTTGGTCGGGTTAGGGGCCAACGTCCTGACTTTC.

The V gene is TRBV2, the J gene TRBJ1-2; D may be TRBD1 (5 bases). The CDR3 length is 16 residues. Between the trimmed V and J ends, which lost 2 bases and 7 bases, there was a span of 20 bases. Germline values: CDR1 SNHLY, CDR2 FYNNEI. The CDR3 DNA sequence: TGTGCCAGCAGTGAATTTTTGGACATCACCTCGGGTGGCTACACCTTC. Its protein product is CASSEFLDITSGGYTF.

Concerning this clonotype itself: A much more abundant neighbour one base away suggests this may be a read error. The rearrangement joins TRBV5-6 to TRBJ2-2; 11 bases map to TRBD2. J gave up 4 bases and V 6 bases, and 5 bases lay outside the gene matches. Germline CDR1 reads SGHDT; CDR2 reads YYEEEE. This CDR3 is 15 amino acids long. The CDR3: CASNRTSGSTGELFF. The DNA for the CDR3 is TGTGCCAGCAACCGGACTAGCGGGTCCACCGGGGAGCTGTTTTTT.

This clonotype was picked up one time. This may be a read error, as it is one base from a much larger clone. Because it lacks the conserved phenylalanine or tryptophan at the end, this CDR3 is likely a read error. The chain is built from TRBV6-9 and TRBJ1-2, with 9 nucleotides matching TRBD1. The CDR3 covers 17 residues. Germline CDR1 reads MNHGY; CDR2 reads SVAAGI. With V trimmed by 3 bases and J by 6 bases, 14 bases remained unmatched. CDR3 DNA sequence: TGTGCCAGCAGTTACGATATGGGACAGGGAGCCGCACATGGCTACACCCTC. Translated, it gives CASSYDMGQGAAHGYTL.

As regards this clonotype: Sequence at one end of the junction differs from germline and may be a read error. The chain couples TRBV20-1 to TRBJ1-6, with 7 nucleotides matching TRBD1. CDR3 length: 13 amino acids. Germline CDR1 DFQATT, CDR2 SNEGSKA (reference sequence). CDR3: CSASRGNNSPLNF. The CDR3 DNA follows: TGCAGTGCTAGCAGGGGGAATAATTCACCCCTCAACTTT.

With regard to this clonotype: This may be a read error: a much more frequent sequence differs by one nucleotide. The chain combines TRBV7-8 with TRBJ1-2; D is perhaps TRBD1 (6 bases). The CDR3 covers 15 residues. V was pared by 4 bases and J by 8 bases, with 20 bases between. Germline CDR1 SGHVS, CDR2 FQNEAQ. The CDR3 DNA is TGTGCCAGCAGCTCAGTTCAGGGGCCTGGGAGGGGCTACACCTTC. Amino acids: CASSSVQGPGRGYTF.

This clonotype came up many times. The chain has TRBV6-1 and TRBJ2-7, with 12 nucleotides matching TRBD2. Germline V gene data show CDR1 as MNHNS and CDR2 as SASEGT. V shed 5 bases and J 2 bases; nucleotides not matched to a gene: 4. The CDR3 covers 15 residues. The CDR3 DNA follows: TGTGCCAGCAGTCTTGGACTAGCGGGAACCTACGAGCAGTACTTC. Its translation is CASSLGLAGTYEQYF.

This clonotype has a single count. Given a much more abundant clone one base away, this may be a read error. V is TRBV6-2 or TRBV6-3 and J is TRBJ2-7, with a tentative D call TRBD2 (6 bases). Germline CDR1 and CDR2: MNHEY and SVGEGT. The CDR3 consists of 12 residues. The CDR3 loop is CASSGAGYEQHF. The CDR3 DNA reads TGTGCCAGCAGTGGGGCGGGGTACGAGCAGCACTTC.

This clonotype was recorded many times. Here the CDR3 DNA reads TGTGCCAGCAGCTTGAGGGGACTAGCGGGAGCGAGGGACAATGAGCAGTTCTTC. Residues: CASSLRGLAGARDNEQFF. The chain carries TRBV5-5 and TRBJ2-1, with 14 positions matching TRBD2. This CDR3 contains 18 residues. Germline CDR1 and CDR2: SGHKS and YYEKEE (reference sequence). The V and J ends lost 1 base and 5 bases, in that order; junction bases with no gene match: 8.

With regard to this clonotype: One end of the junction does not line up with germline, which may come from a read error. J is TRBJ2-7 and V is TRBV7-7, with TRBD1 identical over 9 bases. The germline V gene has CDR1 SSHAT and CDR2 FNYEAQ (reference sequence). This CDR3 contains 15 residues. CDR3 region: CASSPGTGYAYEQYF. Written as DNA, the CDR3 is TGTGCTAGCAGCCCCGGGACAGGGTATGCCTACGAGCAGTACTTC. Together with reference TRBV7-7 and TRBJ2-7, the CDR3 gives the full variable domain: GAGVSQSPRYKVTKRGQDVTLRCDPISSHATLYWYQQALGQGPEFLTYFNYEAQPDKSGLPSDRFSAERPEGSISTLTIQRTEQRDSAMYRCASSPGTGYAYEQYFGPGTRLTVT.

Only a few counts were recorded for this clonotype. The chain has TRBV15 and TRBJ1-5; 8 bases agree with TRBD1. Germline CDR1 LNHNV, CDR2 YYDKDF (reference sequence). The CDR3 extends over 17 amino acids. With 0 bases clipped from V and 4 bases from J, the junction kept 8 bases outside the gene matches. CDR3 nucleotides: TGTGCCACCAGCAGAGATCCAAGCGGACAGGGTAATCAGCCCCAGCATTTT. Translation gives CATSRDPSGQGNQPQHF.

The genes are TRBV20-1 and TRBJ2-3; D remains ambiguous. Germline loops: CDR1 DFQATT, CDR2 SNEGSKA (reference sequence). The CDR3 has 14 residues. The ends were cut back, 3 bases at V and 4 bases at J, with 14 bases in the middle. The CDR3 nucleotides are TGCAGTGCTAGGCACAGTTCTGGGGCAGATACGCAGTATTTT. This sequence encodes CSARHSSGADTQYF.

The V call is TRBV7-9, the J call TRBJ1-1; D is ambiguous. This CDR3 comprises 12 residues. Trimming removed 5 bases at V and 3 bases at J, with 7 bases between. Per germline, CDR1 SEHNR and CDR2 FQNEAQ (reference sequence). The CDR3 DNA reads as TGTGCCAGCAGCCCCGAAGACACTGAAGCTTTCTTT. It codes for CASSPEDTEAFF.

Concerning this clonotype: A clone one base away is much larger, so this may be a read error. This sequence joins TRBV11-2 and TRBJ2-7; 8 bases are shared with TRBD2. Germline-derived CDR1 and CDR2 are SGHAT and FQNNGV. This CDR3 spans 14 amino acids. CDR3 in amino acids: CTSSLEPSGYEQYF. CDR3 bases: TGTACCAGCAGCTTAGAGCCTAGCGGGTACGAGCAGTACTTC.

This clonotype was recorded at least ten times. The gene calls are TRBV24-1 and TRBJ2-3, with 10 bases fitting TRBD2. From germline, CDR1 is KGHDR and CDR2 SFDVKD. CDR3 size: 15 residues. Germline trimming cut 5 bases from V and 4 bases from J; bases unmatched to any gene: 5. CDR3 sequence: CATSASGSRADTQYF. The CDR3 bases are TGTGCCACCAGTGCTAGCGGGAGTAGGGCAGATACGCAGTATTTT.

To note about this clonotype: This may be a read error, as it is one base from a much larger clone. The rearrangement joins TRBV12-3 or TRBV12-4 to TRBJ2-7; D is perhaps TRBD1 or TRBD2 (5 bases each). This CDR3 contains 15 residues. V shed 3 bases and J shed 5 bases, with 17 bases lying between them. CDR3 in DNA: TGTGCCAGCAGTTTCCGGACACTAGAAGGCGACGAGCAGTACTTC. It yields the protein CASSFRTLEGDEQYF.

About this clonotype: One base away lies a much larger clone, so this may be a sequencing read error. V is TRBV12-3 or TRBV12-4 and J is TRBJ1-6; TRBD1 agrees at 7 bases. The CDR3 runs to 17 residues. V shed 6 bases and J 0 bases; nucleotides not matched to a gene: 8. The DNA of the CDR3 is TGTGCCAGCAGCAAGGACAGGCCAAGCTCCTATAATTCACCCCTCCACTTT. Amino acids: CASSKDRPSSYNSPLHF.

There are a few counts of this clonotype. At one end, the junction sequence differs from germline, possibly due to a read error. The chain has TRBV4-3 and TRBJ1-5; the D is unclear. The germline gives CDR1 LGHNA, CDR2 YSLEER. This CDR3 comprises 15 residues. DNA for the CDR3: TGCGCCGGCAGCCAAGTTCTTTATAGCAATCAGCCCCAGCATTTT. Protein sequence: CAGSQVLYSNQPQHF.

This clonotype appeared many times. The chain joins TRBV7-2 to TRBJ2-7, with a possible D match to TRBD1 (5 bases). This CDR3 is 13 amino acids long. Germline loops: CDR1 SGHTA, CDR2 FQGNSA. Trimming left V 2 bases short and J 5 bases short, with 10 bases between. This chain's CDR3 is CASSLRQLDEQYF. The CDR3 nucleotides are TGTGCCAGCAGCTTACGACAGCTGGACGAGCAGTACTTC.

This clonotype was seen at least ten times. V gene TRBV15 combines with J gene TRBJ2-3, with D possibly being TRBD1 (5 bases). The germline CDR1 and CDR2 sequences are LNHNV and YYDKDF (reference sequence). There are 15 residues in the CDR3. Trimming removed 1 base at V and 3 bases at J, with 11 bases between. The CDR3 DNA reads as TGTGCCACCAGCAGAGTAAAGACAGAAACAGATACGCAGTATTTT. Its translation is CATSRVKTETDTQYF.

This clonotype has a handful of counts. V usage is TRBV9 and J usage is TRBJ2-1; possibly TRBD1 or TRBD2 for D (5 bases each). Per germline, CDR1 SGDLS and CDR2 YYNGEE. V gave up 1 base and J gave up 7 bases, with 15 bases separating them. The CDR3 has 15 residues. CDR3 protein: CASSVIGDPGNEQFF. CDR3 in DNA: TGTGCCAGCAGCGTAATTGGGGACCCGGGGAATGAGCAGTTCTTC.

The V and J genes are TRBV28 and TRBJ1-4, with no clear D. CDR3 length: 12 amino acids. The ends were cut back, 1 base at V and 8 bases at J, with 5 bases in the middle. CDR1 and CDR2 from the germline V gene are MDHEN and SYDVKM. Here the CDR3 reads CASSLSEEKLFF. As DNA, the CDR3 is TGTGCCAGCAGTTTATCCGAGGAAAAACTGTTTTTT.

Comments on this clonotype: Its ends do not fully match the called genes, so a read error is possible. V and J are TRBV11-2 and TRBJ2-1, with no clear D. Germline lookup yields CDR1 SGHAT and CDR2 FQNNGV. CDR3 length: 11 amino acids. The CDR3: CASSLNNEKFF. The CDR3 DNA reads TGTGCCAGCAGCTTAAATAATGAGAAGTTCTTC.

In regard to this clonotype: A much larger clone lies a single base off, so this may be a read error. The rearrangement joins TRBV29-1 to TRBJ1-1; D is ambiguous. The V and J ends lost 6 bases and 4 bases respectively, with 15 bases between them. CDR3 length: 13 amino acids. CDR1 is SQVTM and CDR2 is ANQGSEA in the germline V gene. CDR3 DNA: TGCAGCGTCCCCGCGGCGTCGAGCACTGAAGCTTTCTTT. Translation: CSVPAASSTEAFF.

This clonotype appeared a few times. CDR3 sequence: CASKGPRPQNNEQFF. The CDR3 coding sequence is TGTGCCAGCAAGGGTCCGCGACCCCAAAACAATGAGCAGTTCTTC. The rearrangement joins TRBV6-4 to TRBJ2-1; D is unclear. The V gene lost 7 bases and the J gene lost 5 bases, with 18 bases spanning the gap. The V gene's germline CDR1 is MRHNA and CDR2 SNTAGT. This CDR3 contains 15 residues.

This clonotype has more than one count but fewer than ten. This chain connects TRBV20-1 to TRBJ1-3; unclear D gene. The CDR3 contains 14 residues. CDR1 and CDR2 (germline): DFQATT, SNEGSKA (reference sequence). Trimming pared 7 bases from V and 0 bases from J, leaving 13 bases between. CDR3 coding DNA: TGCAGTGGAAAGGACGGTGACTCTGGAAACACCATATATTTT. Translated: CSGKDGDSGNTIYF.

The chain employs TRBV14 and TRBJ1-1; no firm D call. Trimming shortened V by 2 bases and J by 9 bases, and 10 bases separated the two germline ends. The CDR3 is 12 amino acids. Looked up from germline, CDR1 is SGHDN and CDR2 is FVKESK. The CDR3 sequence is CASSQSRAKAFF. The DNA for the CDR3 is TGTGCCAGCAGCCAATCCCGGGCGAAAGCTTTCTTT. Full variable domain (rest looked up from reference TRBV14 and TRBJ1-1): EAGVTQFPSHSVIEKGQTVTLRCDPISGHDNLYWYRRVMGKEIKFLLHFVKESKQDESGMPNNRFLAERTGGTYSTLKVQPAELEDSGVYFCASSQSRAKAFFGQGTRLTVV.

This chain links TRBV5-1 with TRBJ2-5, with unresolved D. Looked up from germline, CDR1 is SGHRS and CDR2 is YFSETQ. The CDR3 consists of 15 residues. Trimming pared 0 bases from V and 5 bases from J, leaving 14 bases between. CDR3 bases: TGCGCCAGCAGCTTGGTTGGGGTGATGGGCGAGACCCAGTACTTC. Residues: CASSLVGVMGETQYF.